These 8 T cell receptor beta chains were all obtained from the same sample, sequenced in a study of cytomegalovirus exposure and HLA in healthy donors. Researchers ran the PCR with 60 Vbeta and 13 Jbeta primers. The method was immunoSEQ multiplex PCR; TCRdb's version includes in-frame clones alone and lacks a portion of them. Among about 160,000 clones listed, 65% to 85% were seen once. The sequencing sample was made of PBMCs. The receptor source for this set is a man aged 55 to 70 in good health and CMV-seronegative.

J is TRBJ1-1 and V is TRBV12-5; 7 bases line up with TRBD1. The germline V gene encodes CDR1 LGHNT and CDR2 FRNRAP. J lost 4 bases, V lost 7 bases, and 6 bases had no gene match. The CDR3 totals 13 residues. CDR3 loop: CASVATGTTEAFF. The CDR3 nucleotides are TGTGCTAGTGTCGCGACAGGGACCACTGAAGCTTTCTTT.

The J gene is TRBJ1-1, the V gene TRBV5-1; D is unresolved. V was trimmed by 1 base and J by 0 bases, leaving 13 bases between them. CDR3 length equals 16 residues. Per the germline V gene, CDR1 is SGHRS and CDR2 is YFSETQ. CDR3 bases: TGCGCCAGCAGCTTGAAAGTGGGCTCCATGAACACTGAAGCTTTCTTT. Protein product: CASSLKVGSMNTEAFF.

The rearrangement links TRBV11-2 to TRBJ2-7; D remains ambiguous. Germline values: CDR1 SGHAT, CDR2 FQNNGV. The CDR3 is made up of 12 amino acids. Trimming cost V 5 bases and J 4 bases, with 9 bases left between them. CDR3 protein: CASSATLYEQYF. The CDR3 bases are TGTGCCAGCAGCGCAACTTTATACGAGCAGTACTTC.

This clone occurred a few times. The chain recombines TRBV2 with TRBJ2-2; a possible D gene is TRBD2 (6 bases). V was shortened by 1 base and J by 4 bases, with 10 bases between the two germline ends. The CDR3 spans 15 residues. Per germline, CDR1 SNHLY and CDR2 FYNNEI. The DNA of the CDR3 is TGTGCCAGCAGTGAAGAACTAGCAGGCACCGGGGAGCTGTTTTTT. Translating it yields CASSEELAGTGELFF.

V usage is TRBV9 and J usage is TRBJ1-2, with 8 bases that match TRBD1. J gave up 6 bases and V 2 bases, and 9 bases lay outside the gene matches. Germline V gives CDR1 SGDLS, CDR2 YYNGEE. CDR3 size: 15 residues. The DNA of the CDR3 is TGTGCCAGCAGCGTTAGCCAGGGGGCAACGCATGGCTACACCTTC. Translated, it gives CASSVSQGATHGYTF.

V and J are TRBV7-2 and TRBJ2-1; weak D call: TRBD2 (6 bases). Germline CDR1 SGHTA, CDR2 FQGNSA. V lost 0 bases, J lost 10 bases, and 22 bases lay in between. CDR3 size: 17 residues. The CDR3 DNA reads TGTGCCAGCAGCTTAGCCGGGACGGAGGGAGTGGGACTCGAGCAGTTCTTC. Amino acids: CASSLAGTEGVGLEQFF.

J is TRBJ1-5 and V is TRBV7-2; 9 positions match TRBD1. This CDR3 has 15 residues. Trimming cost V 5 bases and J 6 bases; bases outside gene matches: 8. The germline V gene has CDR1 SGHTA and CDR2 FQGNSA. The CDR3 reads CASSQQQGAGQPQHF. CDR3 in DNA: TGTGCCAGCAGCCAACAACAGGGGGCAGGTCAGCCCCAGCATTTT.

Only one count was recorded for this clone. The chain is built from TRBV7-9 and TRBJ2-5; 10 nucleotides line up with TRBD2. This CDR3 comprises 15 residues. With 11 bases clipped from V and 4 bases from J, the junction kept 13 bases outside the gene matches. CDR1 is SEHNR, CDR2 FQNEAQ, per germline (reference sequence). The CDR3 sequence is CASSPSGSWGETQYF. The CDR3 DNA is TGTGCCTCAAGCCCTAGCGGGAGCTGGGGAGAGACCCAGTACTTC. Filled out from reference TRBV7-9 and TRBJ2-5, the complete variable domain reads DTGVSQNPRHKITKRGQNVTFRCDPISEHNRLYWYRQTLGQGPEFLTYFQNEAQLEKSRLLSDRFSAERPKGSFSTLEIQRTEQGDSAMYLCASSPSGSWGETQYFGPGTRLLVL.